This T cell receptor beta chain was identified in a study of monozygotic twins with inflammatory bowel disease. Study-level findings and limits: No difference in repertoire similarity was seen between concordant and discordant twins, possibly because power was limited.

UMIs incorporating a 6-nucleotide sample barcode were appended by means of template switching. One entry per CDR3 protein, without DNA, is what TCRdb gives after re-calling the 5' RACE reads. Its listing shows about 160,000 distinct CDR3 sequences. The CDR3 runs 13 residues. Germline CDR1 SQVTM, CDR2 ANQGSEA. About this clonotype: Its cognate antigen is unknown.

The clonotype was recovered from a human donor with ulcerative colitis or Crohn's disease, or a healthy co-twin of an affected twin (not recorded which). Sequencing input: blood. The chain couples TRBV29-1 to TRBJ2-5; the TCRdb call, TRBD1, lacks DNA for checking. CDR3 amino acids: CSVGDRGRETQYF.